The TCR beta chain described here comes from a study of blood T cell repertoires in COVID-19. Across the whole study: COVID-19 samples, acute and convalescent, were from the United States, Italy and Spain.

The CDR3 is 14 amino acids. Germline V gives CDR1 ENHRY, CDR2 SYGVKD. V shed 0 bases and J shed 5 bases, with 8 bases lying between them. The data were produced by immunoSEQ multiplex PCR, yet TCRdb's version contains in-frame clones alone and is incomplete. Here the sample spans about 70,000 clones, approximately 86% being singletons. The chain joins TRBV10-3 to TRBJ1-5; D unclear. Sequencing was carried out using peripheral blood. The TCR sequence derives from a man in his forties with COVID-19, enrolled during active disease. The CDR3 bases are TGTGCCATCAGTGAGTCAGACGGAGATCAGCCCCAGCATTTT. This translates into CAISESDGDQPQHF.